This TCR beta chain emerged from a study of blood T cells in healthy people across ages. Study findings and constraints: Versus aged donors, long-lived donors had higher diversity and more naive CD4+ cells.

As for this clonotype: Its target is unknown.

V was clipped by 1 base and J by 9 bases, with 13 bases between them. The CDR3 loop spans 14 amino acids. Germline V gene data show CDR1 as LNHNV and CDR2 as YYDKDF (reference sequence). Primed by a sample-barcoded 5' primer and a J-beta primer mix, a second PCR proceeded for 7 to 11 cycles. A single record per CDR3 protein comes from TCRdb applying MiXCR to the 5' RACE reads. The data hold 600,000 to 1,000,000 distinct CDR3 sequences, with 20% to 25% observed a single time. The data also belong to a second study, concerning T cells of mothers and their children. That investigation notes: Each mother gave over 8 million TCR beta CDR3 reads; each child, about 3 million.

This receptor was obtained from a boy between 10 and 17 years old in good health. The sequenced sample consisted of blood. This sequence joins TRBV15 and TRBJ2-1; possibly TRBD2 for D (5 bases). CDR3 sequence reads: CATSRGASSPEQFF. The CDR3 DNA reads as TGTGCCACCAGCAGAGGGGCTAGCTCGCCTGAGCAGTTCTTC.